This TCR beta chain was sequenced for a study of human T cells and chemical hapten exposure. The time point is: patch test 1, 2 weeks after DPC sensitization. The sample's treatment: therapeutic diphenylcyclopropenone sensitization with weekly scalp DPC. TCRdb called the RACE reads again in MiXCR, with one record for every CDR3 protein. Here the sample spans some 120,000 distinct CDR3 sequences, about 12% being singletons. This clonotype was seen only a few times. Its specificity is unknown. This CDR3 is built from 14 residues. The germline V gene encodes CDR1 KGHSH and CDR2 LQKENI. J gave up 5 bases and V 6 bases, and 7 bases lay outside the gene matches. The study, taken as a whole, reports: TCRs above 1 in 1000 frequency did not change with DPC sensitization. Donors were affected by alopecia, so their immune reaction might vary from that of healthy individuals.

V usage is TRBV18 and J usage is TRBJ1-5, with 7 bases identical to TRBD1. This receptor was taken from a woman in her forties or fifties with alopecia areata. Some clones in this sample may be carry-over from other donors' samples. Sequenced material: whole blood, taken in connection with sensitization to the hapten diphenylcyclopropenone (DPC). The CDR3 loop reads CASSLIDRDQPQHF. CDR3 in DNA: TGTGCCAGCTCCCTAATCGACAGGGATCAGCCCCAGCATTTT.